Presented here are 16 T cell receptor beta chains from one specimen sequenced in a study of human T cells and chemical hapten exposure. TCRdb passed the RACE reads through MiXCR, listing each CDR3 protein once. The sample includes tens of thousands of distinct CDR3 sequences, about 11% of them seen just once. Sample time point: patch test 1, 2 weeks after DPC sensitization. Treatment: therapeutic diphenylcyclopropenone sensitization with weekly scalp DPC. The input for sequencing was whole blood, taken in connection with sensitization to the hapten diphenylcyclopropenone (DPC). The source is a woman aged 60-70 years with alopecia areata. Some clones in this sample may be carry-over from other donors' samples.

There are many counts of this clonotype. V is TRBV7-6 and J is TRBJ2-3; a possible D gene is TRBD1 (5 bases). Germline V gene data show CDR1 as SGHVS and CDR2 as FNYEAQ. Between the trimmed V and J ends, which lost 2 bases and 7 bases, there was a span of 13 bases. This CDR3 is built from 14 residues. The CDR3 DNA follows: TGTGCCAGCAGCTTAACCCCCAGGGTTCATACGCAGTATTTT. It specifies CASSLTPRVHTQYF.

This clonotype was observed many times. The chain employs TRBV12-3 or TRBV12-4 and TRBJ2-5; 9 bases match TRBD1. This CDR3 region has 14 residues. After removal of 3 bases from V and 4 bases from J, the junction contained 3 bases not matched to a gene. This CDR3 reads CASSFNRGRETQYF. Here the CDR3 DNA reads TGTGCCAGCAGTTTTAACAGGGGGCGAGAGACCCAGTACTTC.

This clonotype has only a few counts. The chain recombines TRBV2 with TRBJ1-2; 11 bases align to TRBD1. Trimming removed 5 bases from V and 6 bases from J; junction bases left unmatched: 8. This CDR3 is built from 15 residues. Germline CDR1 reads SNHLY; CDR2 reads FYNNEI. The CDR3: CASSISPDRGHGYTF. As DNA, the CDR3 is TGTGCCAGCAGTATCTCCCCGGACAGGGGGCATGGCTACACCTTC.

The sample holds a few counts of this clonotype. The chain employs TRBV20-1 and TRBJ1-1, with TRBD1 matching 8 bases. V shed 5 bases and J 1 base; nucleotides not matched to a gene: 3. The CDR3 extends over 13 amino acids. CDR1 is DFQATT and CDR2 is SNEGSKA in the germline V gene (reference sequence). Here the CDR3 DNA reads TGCAGTGCTTGGACAGGGACGAACACTGAAGCTTTCTTT. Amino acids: CSAWTGTNTEAFF.

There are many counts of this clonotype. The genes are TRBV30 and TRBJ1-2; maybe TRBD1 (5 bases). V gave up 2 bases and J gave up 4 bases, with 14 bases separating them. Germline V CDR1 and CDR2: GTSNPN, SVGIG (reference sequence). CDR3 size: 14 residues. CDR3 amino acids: CAWSKRGLSYGYTF. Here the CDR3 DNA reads TGTGCCTGGAGTAAAAGGGGTTTAAGCTATGGCTACACCTTC.

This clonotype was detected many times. CDR3 coding DNA: TGTGCCAGCAGGGACCTAGACCTCTATGGCTACACCTTC. Its translation is CASRDLDLYGYTF. The chain uses TRBV2 and TRBJ1-2; no clear D gene. Trimming shortened V by 6 bases and J by 4 bases, and 12 bases separated the two germline ends. The CDR3 is 13 residues long. Germline-derived CDR1 and CDR2 are SNHLY and FYNNEI.

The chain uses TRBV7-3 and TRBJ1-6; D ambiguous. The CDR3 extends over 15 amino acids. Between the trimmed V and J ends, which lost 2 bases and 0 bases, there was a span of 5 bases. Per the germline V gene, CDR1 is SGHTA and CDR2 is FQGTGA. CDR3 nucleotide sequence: TGTGCCAGCAGCTTAGCCAGCTCCTATAATTCACCCCTCCACTTT. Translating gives CASSLASSYNSPLHF.

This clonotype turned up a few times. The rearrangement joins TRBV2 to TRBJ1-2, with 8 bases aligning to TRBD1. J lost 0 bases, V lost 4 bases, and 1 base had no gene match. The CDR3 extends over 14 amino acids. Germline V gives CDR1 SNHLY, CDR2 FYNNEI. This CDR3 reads CASSGQGPNYGYTF. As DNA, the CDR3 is TGTGCCAGCAGTGGACAGGGGCCTAACTATGGCTACACCTTC. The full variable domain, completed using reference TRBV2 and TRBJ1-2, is EPEVTQTPSHQVTQMGQEVILRCVPISNHLYFYWYRQILGQKVEFLVSFYNNEISEKSEIFDDQFSVERPDGSNFTLKIRSTKLEDSAMYFCASSGQGPNYGYTFGSGTRLTVV.

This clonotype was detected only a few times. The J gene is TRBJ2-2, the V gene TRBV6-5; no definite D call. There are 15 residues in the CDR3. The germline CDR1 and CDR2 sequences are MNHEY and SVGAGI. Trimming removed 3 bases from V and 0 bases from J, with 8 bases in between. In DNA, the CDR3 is TGTGCCAGCAGTTATGGGCACCCGAACACCGGGGAGCTGTTTTTT. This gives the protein CASSYGHPNTGELFF.

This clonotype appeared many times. DNA of the CDR3: TGCAGTGCTAGAGACAGGGCCGATAACTATGGCTACACCTTC. Amino acids: CSARDRADNYGYTF. This chain links TRBV20-1 with TRBJ1-2; a possible D gene is TRBD1 (5 bases). The CDR3 spans 14 residues. Per the germline V gene, CDR1 is DFQATT and CDR2 is SNEGSKA (reference sequence). With 0 bases removed from V and 1 base from J, the gap between germline ends came to 9 bases.

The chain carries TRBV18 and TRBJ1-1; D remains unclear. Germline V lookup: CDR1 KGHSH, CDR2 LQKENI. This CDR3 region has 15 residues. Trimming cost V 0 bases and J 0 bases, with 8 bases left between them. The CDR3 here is CASSPPASVNTEAFF. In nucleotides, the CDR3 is TGTGCCAGCTCACCACCGGCTAGCGTGAACACTGAAGCTTTCTTT.

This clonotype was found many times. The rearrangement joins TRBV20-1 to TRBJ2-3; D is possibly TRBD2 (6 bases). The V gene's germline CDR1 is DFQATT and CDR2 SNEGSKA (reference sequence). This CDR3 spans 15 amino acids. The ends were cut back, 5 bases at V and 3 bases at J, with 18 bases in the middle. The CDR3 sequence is CSALWWRVYTDTQYF. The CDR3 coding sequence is TGCAGTGCTCTTTGGTGGAGGGTGTATACAGATACGCAGTATTTT.

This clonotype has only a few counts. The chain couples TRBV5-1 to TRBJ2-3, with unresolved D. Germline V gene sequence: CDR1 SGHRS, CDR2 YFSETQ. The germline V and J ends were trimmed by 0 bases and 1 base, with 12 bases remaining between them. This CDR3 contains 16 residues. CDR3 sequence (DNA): TGCGCCAGCAGCTTGGTAGTCAGGTGGGGCACAGATACGCAGTATTTT. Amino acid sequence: CASSLVVRWGTDTQYF.

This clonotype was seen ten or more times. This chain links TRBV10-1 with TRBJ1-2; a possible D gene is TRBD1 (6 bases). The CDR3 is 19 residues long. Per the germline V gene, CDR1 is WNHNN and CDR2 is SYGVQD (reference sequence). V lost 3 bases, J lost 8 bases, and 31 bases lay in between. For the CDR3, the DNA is TGCGCCAGCAGTGAAGCCGCTCTTCTGAAACAGGGTATCCTTGGAGGCTACACCTTC. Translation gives CASSEAALLKQGILGGYTF.

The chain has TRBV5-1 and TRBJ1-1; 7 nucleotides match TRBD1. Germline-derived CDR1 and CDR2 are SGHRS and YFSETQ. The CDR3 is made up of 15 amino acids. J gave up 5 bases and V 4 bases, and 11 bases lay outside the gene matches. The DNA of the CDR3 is TGCGCCAGCAGCCGAGAACAGGGGTTAAGGACTGAAGCTTTCTTT. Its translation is CASSREQGLRTEAFF. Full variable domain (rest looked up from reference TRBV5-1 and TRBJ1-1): KAGVTQTPRYLIKTRGQQVTLSCSPISGHRSVSWYQQTPGQGLQFLFEYFSETQRNKGNFPGRFSGRQFSNSRSEMNVSTLELGDSALYLCASSREQGLRTEAFFGQGTRLTVV.

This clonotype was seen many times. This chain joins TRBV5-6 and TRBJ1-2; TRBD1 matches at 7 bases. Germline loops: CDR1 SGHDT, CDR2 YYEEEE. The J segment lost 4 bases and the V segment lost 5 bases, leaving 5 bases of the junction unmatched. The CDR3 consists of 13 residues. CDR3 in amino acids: CASSLDRVYGYTF. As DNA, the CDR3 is TGTGCCAGCAGTCTCGACAGGGTCTATGGCTACACCTTC.